This TCR beta chain was identified during a study of blood T cell repertoires in COVID-19. Study overall: From the United States, Italy and Spain came samples of acute and convalescent COVID-19. PBMCs, B-cell-depleted T cells, or T cells were the source of the cDNA or gDNA that made up the material.

In the original workflow: Reference gene primers were amplified, and this amplification served to estimate nucleated cell counts. The table came from immunoSEQ multiplex PCR; TCRdb's copy has only in-frame clones and leaves some out. From that table come the V and J calls and clone size; the DNA was used to work out D and trimming. The sample gives 200,000 to 300,000 clones, 70% to 80% of which show up once; about 3.5% is in the top ten. Per the germline V gene, CDR1 is SGHTA and CDR2 is FQGNSA. The CDR3 contains 13 residues. V was pared by 0 bases and J by 5 bases, with 5 bases between. The rearrangement links TRBV7-2 to TRBJ2-4; a weak D match, TRBD1 (5 bases). Sequences were obtained from peripheral blood. The TCR originated in an elderly woman with acute or convalescent COVID-19. DNA for the CDR3: TGTGCCAGCAGCTTAGCGACAGAAAACATTCAGTACTTC. Translated: CASSLATENIQYF.